The present TCR beta chain was sequenced within a study of blood T cell repertoires in COVID-19. Turning to the study itself: The United States, Italy and Spain provided the acute and convalescent COVID-19 samples.

V dropped 4 bases and J dropped 8; count of bases not matched to a gene: 14. The CDR3 loop spans 16 amino acids. Seattle cases were enrolled at active infection and followed longitudinally. Data came from immunoSEQ multiplex PCR; TCRdb stores just in-frame clones and leaves some out. The sample includes 220,000 or so clones, 90% to 95% of them seen just once. Specimen: peripheral blood. The rearrangement joins TRBV23-1 to TRBJ1-2; 9 bases line up with TRBD1. TRBV23-1 is placed among ORFs of uncertain function. The sequence was collected from a man aged 60 to 75 with COVID-19, enrolled during active disease. The chain's CDR3 is CASSRTWGQGRDGYTF. CDR3 DNA sequence: TGCGCCAGCAGTCGGACGTGGGGACAGGGTCGGGACGGCTACACCTTC.